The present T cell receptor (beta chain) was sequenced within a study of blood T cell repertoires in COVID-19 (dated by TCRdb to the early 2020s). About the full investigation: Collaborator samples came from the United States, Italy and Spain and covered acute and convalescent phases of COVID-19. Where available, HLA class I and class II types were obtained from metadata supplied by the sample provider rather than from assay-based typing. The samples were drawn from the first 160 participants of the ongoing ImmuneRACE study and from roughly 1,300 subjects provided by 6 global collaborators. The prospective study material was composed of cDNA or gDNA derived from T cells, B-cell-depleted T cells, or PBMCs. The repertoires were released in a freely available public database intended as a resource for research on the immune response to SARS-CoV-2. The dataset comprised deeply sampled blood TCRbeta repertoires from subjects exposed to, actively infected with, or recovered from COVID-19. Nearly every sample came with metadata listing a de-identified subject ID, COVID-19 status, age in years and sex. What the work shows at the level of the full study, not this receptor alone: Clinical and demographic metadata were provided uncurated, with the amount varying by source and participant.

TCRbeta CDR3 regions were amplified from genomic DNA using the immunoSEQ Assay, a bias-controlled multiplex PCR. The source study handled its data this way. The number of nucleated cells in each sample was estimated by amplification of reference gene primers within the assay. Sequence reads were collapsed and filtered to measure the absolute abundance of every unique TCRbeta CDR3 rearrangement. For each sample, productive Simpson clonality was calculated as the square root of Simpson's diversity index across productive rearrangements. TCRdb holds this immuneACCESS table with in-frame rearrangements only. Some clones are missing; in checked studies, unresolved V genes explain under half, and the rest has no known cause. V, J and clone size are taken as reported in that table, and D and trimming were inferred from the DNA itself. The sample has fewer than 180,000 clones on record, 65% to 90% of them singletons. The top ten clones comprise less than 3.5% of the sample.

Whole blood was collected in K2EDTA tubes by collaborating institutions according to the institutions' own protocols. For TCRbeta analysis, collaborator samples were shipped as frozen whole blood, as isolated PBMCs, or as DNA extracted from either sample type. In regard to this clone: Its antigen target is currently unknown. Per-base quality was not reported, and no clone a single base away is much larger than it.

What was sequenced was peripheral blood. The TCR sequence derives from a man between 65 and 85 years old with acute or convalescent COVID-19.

The CDR3 loop reads CASSLGPDSSYEQYF. At the DNA level, the sequence is TGTGCCAGCAGCTTAGGCCCGGACAGCTCCTACGAGCAGTACTTC. The chain joins TRBV13 to TRBJ2-7; TRBD1 could be the D gene, as 6 bases match. CDR1 and CDR2, looked up from the germline V gene (reference sequence), are PRHDT and FYEKMQ. Including cysteine and phenylalanine, the CDR3 has 15 amino acids. The only DNA kept is the CDR3, 45 bases in frame from the first base. Trimming removed 0 bases from V and 0 bases from J, leaving 9 bases between the germline ends.